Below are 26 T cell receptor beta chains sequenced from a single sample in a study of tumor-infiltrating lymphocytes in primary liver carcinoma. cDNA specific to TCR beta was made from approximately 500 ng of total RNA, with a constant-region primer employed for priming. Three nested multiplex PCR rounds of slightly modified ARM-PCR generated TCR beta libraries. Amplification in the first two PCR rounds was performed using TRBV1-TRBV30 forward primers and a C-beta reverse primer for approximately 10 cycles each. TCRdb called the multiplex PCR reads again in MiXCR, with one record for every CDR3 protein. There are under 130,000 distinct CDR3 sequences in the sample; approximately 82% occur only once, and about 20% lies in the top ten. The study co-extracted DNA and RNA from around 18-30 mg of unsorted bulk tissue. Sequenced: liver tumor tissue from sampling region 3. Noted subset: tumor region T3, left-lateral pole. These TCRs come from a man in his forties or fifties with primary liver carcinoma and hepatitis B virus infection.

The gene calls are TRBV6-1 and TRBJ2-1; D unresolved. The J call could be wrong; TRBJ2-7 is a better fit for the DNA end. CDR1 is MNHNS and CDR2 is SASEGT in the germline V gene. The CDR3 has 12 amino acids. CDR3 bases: TGTGCCAGCATTCCGTCCTACTATGAGCAGTACTTC. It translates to CASIPSYYEQYF.

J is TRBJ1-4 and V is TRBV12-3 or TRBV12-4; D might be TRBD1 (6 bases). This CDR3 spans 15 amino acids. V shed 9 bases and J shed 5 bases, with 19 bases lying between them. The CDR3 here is CASSISLGGNEKLFF. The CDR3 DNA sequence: TGTGCCAGTAGTATCAGTCTGGGGGGCAATGAAAAACTGTTTTTT.

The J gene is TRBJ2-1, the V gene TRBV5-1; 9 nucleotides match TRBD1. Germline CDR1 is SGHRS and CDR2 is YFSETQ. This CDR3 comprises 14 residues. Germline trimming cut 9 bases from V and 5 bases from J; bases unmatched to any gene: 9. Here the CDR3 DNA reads TGCGCCAAGAGCCCGGACAGGGGTAACAATGAGCAGTTCTTC. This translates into CAKSPDRGNNEQFF.

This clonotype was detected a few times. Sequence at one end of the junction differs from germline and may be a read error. The CDR3 sequence: CASSFQGPLDSEQFF. CDR3 DNA: TGTGCTAGCAGCTTCCAGGGACCGCTTGACAGTGAGCAGTTCTTC. V is TRBV11-1 and J is TRBJ2-1; D is tentatively TRBD1 or TRBD2 (5 bases each). The germline V gene has CDR1 SGHAT and CDR2 FQDESV (reference sequence). There are 15 residues in the CDR3.

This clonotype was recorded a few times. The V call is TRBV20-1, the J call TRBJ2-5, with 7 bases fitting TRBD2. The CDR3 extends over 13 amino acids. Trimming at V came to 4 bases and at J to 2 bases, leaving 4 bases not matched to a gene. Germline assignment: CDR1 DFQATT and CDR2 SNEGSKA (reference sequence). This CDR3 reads CSATGEGQETQYF. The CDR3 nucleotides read TGCAGTGCTACTGGGGAGGGTCAAGAGACCCAGTACTTC.

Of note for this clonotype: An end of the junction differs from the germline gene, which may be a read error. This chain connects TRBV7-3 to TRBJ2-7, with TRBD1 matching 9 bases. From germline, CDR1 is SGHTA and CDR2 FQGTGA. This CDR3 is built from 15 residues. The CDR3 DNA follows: TGTGCCAACAGCCAGCAGACAGGGGGGTCCCACGAGCAGTACTTC. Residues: CANSQQTGGSHEQYF.

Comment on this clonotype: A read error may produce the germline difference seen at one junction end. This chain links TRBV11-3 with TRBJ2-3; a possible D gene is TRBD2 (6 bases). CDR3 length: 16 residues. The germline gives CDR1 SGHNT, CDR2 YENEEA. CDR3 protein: CDSSSSPAGGVDTHYF. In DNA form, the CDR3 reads TGTGACAGCAGCAGCAGCCCGGCAGGAGGGGTGGATACGCACTATTTT.

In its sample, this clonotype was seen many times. The CDR3 spells CASSDLANTGELFF. In DNA, the CDR3 is TGTGCCAGCAGTGACCTTGCGAACACCGGGGAGCTGTTTTTT. The chain couples TRBV25-1 to TRBJ2-2; D gene uncertain. Trimming pared 3 bases from V and 0 bases from J, leaving 5 bases between. CDR3 length: 14 residues. The germline gives CDR1 MGHDK, CDR2 SYGVNS. The entire variable domain, with the rest obtained from reference TRBV25-1 and TRBJ2-2, is as follows: EADIYQTPRYLVIGTGKKITLECSQTMGHDKMYWYQQDPGMELHLIHYSYGVNSTEKGDLSSESTVSRIRTEHFPLTLESARPSHTSQYLCASSDLANTGELFFGEGSRLTVL.

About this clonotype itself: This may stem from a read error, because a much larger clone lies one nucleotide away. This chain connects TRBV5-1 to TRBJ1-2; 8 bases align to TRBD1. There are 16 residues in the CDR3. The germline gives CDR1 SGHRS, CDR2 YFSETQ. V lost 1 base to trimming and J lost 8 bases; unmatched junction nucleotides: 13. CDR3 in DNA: TGCGCCAGCAGCTTGTCCTCCTCAGGGGGCGATGGAGGCTACACCTTC. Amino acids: CASSLSSSGGDGGYTF.

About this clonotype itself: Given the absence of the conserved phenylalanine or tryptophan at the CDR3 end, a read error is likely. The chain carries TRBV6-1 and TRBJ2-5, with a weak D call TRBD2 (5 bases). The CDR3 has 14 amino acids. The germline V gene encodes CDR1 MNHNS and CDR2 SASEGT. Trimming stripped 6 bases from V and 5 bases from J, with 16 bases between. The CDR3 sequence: CASRRASSGETQYL. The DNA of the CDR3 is TGTGCCAGCAGGAGGGCCTCCTCGGGGGAGACCCAGTACCTC.

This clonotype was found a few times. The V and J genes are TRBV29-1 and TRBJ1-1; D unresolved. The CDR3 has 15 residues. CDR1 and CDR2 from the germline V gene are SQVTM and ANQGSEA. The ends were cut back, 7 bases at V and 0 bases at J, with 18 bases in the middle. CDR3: CSASGRWTMNTEAFF. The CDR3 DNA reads TGCAGCGCATCGGGGAGGTGGACTATGAACACTGAAGCTTTCTTT.

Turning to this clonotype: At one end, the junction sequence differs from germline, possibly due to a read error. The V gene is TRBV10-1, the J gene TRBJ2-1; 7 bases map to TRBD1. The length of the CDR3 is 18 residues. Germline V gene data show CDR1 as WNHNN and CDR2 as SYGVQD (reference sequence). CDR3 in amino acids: CASSESKTGSLANNEQFF. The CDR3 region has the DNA TGCGCCAGCAGCGAGTCGAAGACAGGGTCCCTGGCCAACAATGAGCAGTTCTTC.

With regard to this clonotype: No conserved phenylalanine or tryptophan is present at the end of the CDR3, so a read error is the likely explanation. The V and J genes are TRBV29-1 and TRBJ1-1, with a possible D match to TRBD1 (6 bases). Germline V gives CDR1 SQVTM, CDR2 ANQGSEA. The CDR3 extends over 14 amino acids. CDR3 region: CSVIRGGVNTEAFL. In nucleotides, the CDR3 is TGCAGCGTCATCAGAGGGGGGGTGAACACAGAAGCTTTCCTT.

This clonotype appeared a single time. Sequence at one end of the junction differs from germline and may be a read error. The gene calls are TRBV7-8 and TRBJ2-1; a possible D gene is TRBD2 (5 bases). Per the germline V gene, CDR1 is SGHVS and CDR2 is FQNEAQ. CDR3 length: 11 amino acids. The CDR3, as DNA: TGTGCCAGCAACTCCGGGAATGAGCAATTCTTC. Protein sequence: CASNSGNEQFF.

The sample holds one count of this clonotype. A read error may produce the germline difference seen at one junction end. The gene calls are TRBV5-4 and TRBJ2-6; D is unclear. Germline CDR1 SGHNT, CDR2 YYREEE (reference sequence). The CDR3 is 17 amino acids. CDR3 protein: CASSPGSFSSRANVLTF. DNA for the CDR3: TGTGCCAGCAGCCCCGGGTCTTTCTCCTCTAGGGCCAACGTCCTGACTTTC.

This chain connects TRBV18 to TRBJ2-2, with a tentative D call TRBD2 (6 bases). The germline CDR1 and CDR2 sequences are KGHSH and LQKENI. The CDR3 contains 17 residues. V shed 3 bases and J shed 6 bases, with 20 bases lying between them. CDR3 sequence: CASSPRPGDSHAGELFF. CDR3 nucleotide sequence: TGTGCCAGCTCACCGAGGCCGGGGGACTCCCACGCCGGGGAGCTGTTTTTT.

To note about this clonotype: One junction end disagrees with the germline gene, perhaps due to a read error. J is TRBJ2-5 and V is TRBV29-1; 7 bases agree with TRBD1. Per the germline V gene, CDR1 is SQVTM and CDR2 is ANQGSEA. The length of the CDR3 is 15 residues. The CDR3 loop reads CSVEVDRRRAEAQYF. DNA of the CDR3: TGCAGCGTTGAAGTGGACAGGAGGCGAGCAGAGGCCCAGTACTTC.

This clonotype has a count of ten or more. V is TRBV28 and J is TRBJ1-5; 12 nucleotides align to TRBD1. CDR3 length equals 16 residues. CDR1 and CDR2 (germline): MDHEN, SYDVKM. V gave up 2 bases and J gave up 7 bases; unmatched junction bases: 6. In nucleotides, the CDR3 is TGTGCCAGCAGTTTAGGCGGGACAGGGGGCAGCCAGCCCCAGCATTTT. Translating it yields CASSLGGTGGSQPQHF. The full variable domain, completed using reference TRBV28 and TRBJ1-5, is DVKVTQSSRYLVKRTGEKVFLECVQDMDHENMFWYRQDPGLGLRLIYFSYDVKMKEKGDIPEGYSVSREKKERFSLILESASTNQTSMYLCASSLGGTGGSQPQHFGDGTRLSIL.

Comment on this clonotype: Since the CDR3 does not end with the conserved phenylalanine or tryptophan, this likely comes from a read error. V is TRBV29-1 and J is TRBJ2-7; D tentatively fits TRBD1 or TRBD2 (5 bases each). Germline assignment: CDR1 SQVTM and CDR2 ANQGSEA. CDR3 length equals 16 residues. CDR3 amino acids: CSAMGSGTGTPYEQYC. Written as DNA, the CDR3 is TGTAGCGCCATGGGATCTGGGACCGGCACTCCCTACGAGCAGTACTGC.

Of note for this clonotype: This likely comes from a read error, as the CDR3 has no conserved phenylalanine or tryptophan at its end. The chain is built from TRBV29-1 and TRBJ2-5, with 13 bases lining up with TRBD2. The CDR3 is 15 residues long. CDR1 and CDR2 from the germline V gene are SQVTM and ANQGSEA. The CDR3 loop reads CSVRTSGSWVETQYL. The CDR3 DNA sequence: TGCAGTGTTCGGACTAGCGGGAGTTGGGTAGAGACCCAGTACTTA.

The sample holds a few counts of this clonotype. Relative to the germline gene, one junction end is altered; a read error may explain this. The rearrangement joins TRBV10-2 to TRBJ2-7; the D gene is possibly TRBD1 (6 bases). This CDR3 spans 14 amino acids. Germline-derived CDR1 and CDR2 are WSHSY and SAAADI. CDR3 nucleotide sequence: TGCGCCAGCAGCCGGGGCAGGGGTATCGACGAGCAGTGCTTC. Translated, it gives CASSRGRGIDEQCF.

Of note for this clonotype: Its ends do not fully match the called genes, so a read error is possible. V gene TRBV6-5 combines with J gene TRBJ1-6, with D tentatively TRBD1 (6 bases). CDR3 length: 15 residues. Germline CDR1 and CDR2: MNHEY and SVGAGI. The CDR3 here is CASSYTQGLESPFYF. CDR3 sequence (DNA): TGTGCCAGCAGTTACACACAGGGTCTGGAGTCACCCTTCTACTTT.

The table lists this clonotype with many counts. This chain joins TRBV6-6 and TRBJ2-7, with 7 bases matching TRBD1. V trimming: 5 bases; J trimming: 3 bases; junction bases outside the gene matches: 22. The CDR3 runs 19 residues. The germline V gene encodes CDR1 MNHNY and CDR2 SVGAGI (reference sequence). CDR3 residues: CASSKLDRVRVQSRYEQYF. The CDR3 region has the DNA TGTGCCAGCAGTAAACTCGACAGGGTTAGGGTCCAGAGCCGCTACGAGCAGTACTTC.

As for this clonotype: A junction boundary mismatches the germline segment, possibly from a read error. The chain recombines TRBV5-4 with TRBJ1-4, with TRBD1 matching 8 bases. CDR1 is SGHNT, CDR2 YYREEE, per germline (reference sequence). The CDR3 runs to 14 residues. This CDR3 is CASSPRLGTGRSGF. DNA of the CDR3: TGTGCCAGCAGCCCACGACTAGGGACAGGAAGGTCTGGATTT.

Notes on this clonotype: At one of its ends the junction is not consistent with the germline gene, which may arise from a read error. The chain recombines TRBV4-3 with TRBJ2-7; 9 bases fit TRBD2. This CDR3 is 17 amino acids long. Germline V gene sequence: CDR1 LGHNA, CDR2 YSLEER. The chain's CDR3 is CASSPDPSGIYSYGQYF. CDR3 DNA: TGCGCCAGCAGCCCAGACCCTAGCGGGATTTACTCCTACGGGCAGTACTTC.

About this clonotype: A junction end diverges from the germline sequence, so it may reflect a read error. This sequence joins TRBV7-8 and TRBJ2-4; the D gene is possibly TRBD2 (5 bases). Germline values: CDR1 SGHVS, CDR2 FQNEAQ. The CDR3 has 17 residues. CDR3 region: CASGGVDRGLAKNIKYF. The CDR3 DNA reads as TGTGCCAGCGGTGGAGTAGACCGGGGATTAGCCAAAAACATTAAGTACTTC. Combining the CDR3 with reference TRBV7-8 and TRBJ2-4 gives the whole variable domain GAGVSQSPRYKVAKRGQDVALRCDPISGHVSLFWYQQALGQGPEFLTYFQNEAQLDKSGLPSDRFFAERPEGSVSTLKIQRTQQEDSAVYLCASGGVDRGLAKNIKYFGAGTRLSVL.